This T cell receptor beta chain was captured in a study of blood T cell repertoires in COVID-19. Study-wide background: PBMCs, B-cell-depleted T cells, or T cells were the source of the cDNA or gDNA that made up the material.

Two negative PCRs, clearance, or symptom resolution had been documented for recovered Cohort 3 donors. Germline V gene data show CDR1 as MNHEY and CDR2 as SVGEGT. The length of the CDR3 is 17 residues. V trimming: 2 bases; J trimming: 4 bases; junction bases outside the gene matches: 12. Authors' analysis steps: Reference gene primer amplification gave estimated nucleated cell counts. Sequenced by immunoSEQ multiplex PCR; TCRdb stores in-frame clones only, minus some. That table furnishes V, J and clone size, whereas the DNA furnished D and trimming. This table holds some 490,000 clones, approximately 90% found once.

The V gene is TRBV6-2 or TRBV6-3, the J gene TRBJ2-3; 7 bases agree with TRBD1. Sequenced: PBMCs or T cells enriched from blood (not recorded which). The source of this sequence is an older woman who had recovered from COVID-19. CDR3 protein: CASSYETGTAYSDTQYF. CDR3 in DNA: TGTGCCAGCAGTTACGAAACGGGGACAGCCTACTCAGATACGCAGTATTTT.